The entry below gives a single TCR beta chain sequence along with its context. Trimming cost V 8 bases and J 4 bases; bases outside gene matches: 12. Per germline, CDR1 MNHEY and CDR2 SMNVEV (reference sequence). This CDR3 is built from 15 residues. Per the authors' pipeline: From reference gene primer amplification, estimates of nucleated cell counts were derived. Libraries were prepared by immunoSEQ multiplex PCR; TCRdb keeps only in-frame clonotypes and omits some of them. That table gives V, J and clone size, and the DNA gave D and trimming. The sample has about 190,000 clones; approximately 84% are singletons. These data are taken from a study of blood T cell repertoires in COVID-19.

The chain carries TRBV27 and TRBJ2-7; 9 bases match TRBD2. The sequence derives from a woman aged 70-85 years with active or convalescent COVID-19. Material for sequencing was peripheral blood. CDR3 coding DNA: TGTGCCAGCTCCTCTCCCGCCAGCGGGAGGTACGAGCAGTACTTC. Protein: CASSSPASGRYEQYF.